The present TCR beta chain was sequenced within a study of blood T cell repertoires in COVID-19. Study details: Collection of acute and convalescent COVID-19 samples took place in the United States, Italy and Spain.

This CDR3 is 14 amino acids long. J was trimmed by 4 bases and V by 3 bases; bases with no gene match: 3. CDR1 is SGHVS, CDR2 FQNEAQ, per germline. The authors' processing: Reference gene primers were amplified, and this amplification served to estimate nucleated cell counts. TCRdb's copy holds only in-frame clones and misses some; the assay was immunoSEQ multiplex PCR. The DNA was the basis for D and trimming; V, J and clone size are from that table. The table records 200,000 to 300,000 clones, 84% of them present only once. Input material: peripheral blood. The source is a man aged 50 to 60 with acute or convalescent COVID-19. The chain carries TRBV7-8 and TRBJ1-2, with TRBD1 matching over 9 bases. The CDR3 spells CASSFGTGPYGYTF. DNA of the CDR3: TGTGCCAGCAGCTTCGGGACAGGGCCCTATGGCTACACCTTC.